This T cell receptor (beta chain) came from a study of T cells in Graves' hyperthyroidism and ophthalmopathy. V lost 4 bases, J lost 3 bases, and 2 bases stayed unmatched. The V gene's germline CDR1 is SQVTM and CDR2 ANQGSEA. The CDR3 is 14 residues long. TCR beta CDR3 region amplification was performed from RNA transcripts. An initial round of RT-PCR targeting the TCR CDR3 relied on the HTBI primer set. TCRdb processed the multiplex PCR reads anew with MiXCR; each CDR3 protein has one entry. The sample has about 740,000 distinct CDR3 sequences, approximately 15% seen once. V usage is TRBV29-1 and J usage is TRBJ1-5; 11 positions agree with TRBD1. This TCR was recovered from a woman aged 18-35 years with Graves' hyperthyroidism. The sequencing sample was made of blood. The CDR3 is CSVGTGGVNQPQHF. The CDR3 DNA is TGCAGCGTTGGGACAGGGGGCGTCAATCAGCCCCAGCATTTT.